This T cell receptor (beta chain) came from a study of Graves' ophthalmopathy and Graves' hyperthyroidism. The study, taken as a whole, reports: Detected in blood as well were most expanded thyroid clonotypes with frequency above 0.001.

This CDR3 spans 16 amino acids. Trimming cost V 0 bases and J 4 bases, with 12 bases left between them. Ophthalmopathy was moderately-to-severely active, CAS at least 3, NOSPECS at least 4, lasting under 3 months. Other autoimmune diseases, uncontrolled infections, pregnancy or lactation ruled patients out of participation. The authors amplified TCR beta CDR3 regions, and they did so from RNA transcripts for repertoire sequencing. RT-PCR with HTBI primers came first, then second-round multiplex PCR. TCRdb re-derived calls from the multiplex PCR reads in MiXCR, one entry per CDR3 protein. The sample lists a few hundred thousand distinct CDR3 sequences, 18% occurring once. This clonotype was counted ten times or more. Its antigen is unknown.

Sequencing was done on a sample of peripheral blood. The V and J genes are TRBV12-3 or TRBV12-4 and TRBJ2-2, with unresolved D. The receptor was isolated from a woman under 30 with Graves' ophthalmopathy. CDR3: CASSLAQPKGTGELFF. CDR3 DNA: TGTGCCAGCAGTTTAGCCCAGCCTAAGGGCACCGGGGAGCTGTTTTTT.